Each of the 22 T cell receptor beta chains below was sequenced from the same sample in a study of type 1 and type 2 diabetes patients. Genomic DNA was the PCR template. The TCR beta CDR3 region was amplified using 30 forward and 13 reverse primers. TCRdb recomputed calls from the multiplex PCR reads with MiXCR, one row per CDR3 protein. The data contain fewer than 350,000 distinct CDR3 sequences, more than 45% of them singletons. Sequencing used peripheral blood mononuclear cells (PBMCs). The receptor set was obtained from a man younger than 35 with type 2 diabetes.

The genes are TRBV4-3 and TRBJ2-5; D unresolved. The V end was cut by 4 bases, the J end by 4 bases, with 13 bases between. The germline CDR1 and CDR2 sequences are LGHNA and YSLEER. The CDR3 runs 14 residues. The DNA for the CDR3 is TGCGCCAGCAGCCCCCACATAACGACAGAGACCCAGTACTTC. As protein: CASSPHITTETQYF.

The gene calls are TRBV10-1 and TRBJ2-1; perhaps D is TRBD1 or TRBD2 (5 bases each). The germline gives CDR1 WNHNN, CDR2 SYGVQD (reference sequence). Trimming pared 8 bases from V and 2 bases from J, leaving 16 bases between. CDR3 length: 15 residues. The CDR3 bases are TGCGCCAGCTCGCCGGGACGGGGAACCTACAATGAGCAGTTCTTC. Translation gives CASSPGRGTYNEQFF.

The sample holds many counts of this clonotype. This chain connects TRBV30 to TRBJ1-2; D remains unclear. The germline gives CDR1 GTSNPN, CDR2 SVGIG (reference sequence). Trimming took off 3 bases at V and 8 bases at J, with 10 bases between the two ends. This CDR3 has 11 residues. CDR3 sequence reads: CAWSGLEGYTF. Here the CDR3 DNA reads TGTGCCTGGAGCGGACTGGAAGGCTACACCTTC.

The chain links TRBV24-1 to TRBJ2-1, with D perhaps matching TRBD1 (6 bases). The CDR3 runs to 16 residues. V was cut by 7 bases and J by 6 bases, with 21 bases left in between. The germline CDR1 and CDR2 sequences are KGHDR and SFDVKD. In DNA, the CDR3 is TGTGCCACCAGCGTTAAACAGGGCGGACAAGTCAATGAGCAGTTCTTC. It is translated as CATSVKQGGQVNEQFF.

V gene TRBV6-6 combines with J gene TRBJ1-1; D gene ambiguous. Per the germline V gene, CDR1 is MNHNY and CDR2 is SVGAGI (reference sequence). V lost 5 bases to trimming and J lost 1 base, with 5 bases between them. CDR3 length: 12 amino acids. In DNA form, the CDR3 reads TGTGCCAGCAGTGAATCGAACACTGAAGCTTTCTTT. It translates to CASSESNTEAFF.

This clonotype was seen just once. The V and J genes are TRBV10-3 and TRBJ2-2, with 11 bases matching TRBD1. This CDR3 spans 16 amino acids. The V and J ends lost 4 bases and 8 bases, in that order; junction bases with no gene match: 9. Germline loops: CDR1 ENHRY, CDR2 SYGVKD. CDR3 loop: CAISGGQGDVVGELFF. CDR3 DNA sequence: TGTGCCATCAGTGGGGGACAGGGGGACGTCGTAGGGGAGCTGTTTTTT.

This clonotype was found many times. This chain connects TRBV2 to TRBJ1-1, with a weak D call TRBD1 (5 bases). The V gene lost 4 bases and the J gene lost 3 bases, with 9 bases spanning the gap. Germline CDR1 reads SNHLY; CDR2 reads FYNNEI. This CDR3 comprises 13 residues. The CDR3 DNA reads TGTGCCAGCAGTGGGCAGGGTTACACTGAAGCTTTCTTT. It encodes CASSGQGYTEAFF.

The V call is TRBV2, the J call TRBJ2-5; perhaps D is TRBD1 or TRBD2 (5 bases each). Germline CDR1 SNHLY, CDR2 FYNNEI. Trimming pared 2 bases from V and 2 bases from J, leaving 12 bases between. The CDR3 runs to 15 residues. As DNA, the CDR3 is TGTGCCAGCAGTGAAACGGGGCGCCGGCAAGAGACCCAGTACTTC. It specifies CASSETGRRQETQYF.

J is TRBJ1-2 and V is TRBV30; 8 bases line up with TRBD1. The CDR3 contains 12 residues. Germline V CDR1 and CDR2: GTSNPN, SVGIG (reference sequence). V gave up 3 bases and J gave up 7 bases; unmatched junction bases: 4. CDR3 sequence reads: CAWRQGAGGYTF. The CDR3 nucleotides are TGTGCCTGGAGGCAGGGGGCGGGTGGCTACACCTTC.

The chain joins TRBV6-5 to TRBJ1-4; D ambiguous. Germline-derived CDR1 and CDR2 are MNHEY and SVGAGI. Trimming removed 2 bases from V and 0 bases from J, with 10 bases in between. The CDR3 runs 16 residues. The CDR3 here is CASSYLPTATNEKLFF. The CDR3 bases are TGTGCCAGCAGTTACCTTCCCACGGCAACTAATGAAAAACTGTTTTTT.

This chain links TRBV19 with TRBJ1-4; 11 bases align to TRBD1. The germline CDR1 and CDR2 sequences are LNHDA and SQIVND (reference sequence). This CDR3 region has 15 residues. V gave up 6 bases and J gave up 7 bases; unmatched junction bases: 7. The CDR3 DNA reads as TGTGCCAGTAGAAGCACCGGGACAGGGGGTGAAAAACTGTTTTTT. This encodes CASRSTGTGGEKLFF.

This clonotype was counted many times. The V and J genes are TRBV19 and TRBJ2-7, with 12 bases lining up with TRBD2. Germline V gene sequence: CDR1 LNHDA, CDR2 SQIVND (reference sequence). The V segment lost 3 bases and the J segment 2 bases; nucleotides outside the gene matches: 8. This CDR3 is built from 17 residues. DNA for the CDR3: TGTGCCAGTAGTATGGTCCGCCTAGCGGGAGGGCCCTACGAGCAGTACTTC. It yields the protein CASSMVRLAGGPYEQYF.

The CDR3 loop is CASSPVRTGGNGYTF. In DNA, the CDR3 is TGCGCCAGCAGCCCTGTGAGGACAGGGGGGAATGGCTACACCTTC. This chain links TRBV4-1 with TRBJ1-2, with TRBD1 matching over 10 bases. This CDR3 contains 15 residues. J gave up 6 bases and V 4 bases, and 8 bases lay outside the gene matches. Germline assignment: CDR1 MGHRA and CDR2 YSYEKL.

On this clonotype: An end of the junction does not agree with germline; a read error may underlie this. CDR3 amino acids: CASSDSMRTAYGYIF. CDR3 DNA sequence: TGTGCCAGCAGTGATTCCATGAGAACAGCCTATGGCTACATCTTC. This chain links TRBV25-1 with TRBJ1-2; no reliable D call. Germline CDR1 is MGHDK and CDR2 is SYGVNS. The CDR3 has 15 amino acids.

This clonotype was observed a few times. V usage is TRBV28 and J usage is TRBJ2-7; a weak D match, TRBD1 (6 bases). This CDR3 spans 13 amino acids. CDR1 and CDR2 (germline): MDHEN, SYDVKM. Trimming stripped 11 bases from V and 2 bases from J, with 16 bases between. The CDR3 coding sequence is TGTGCCTCTGGGGGCAGGGAAGCCTACGAGCAGTACTTC. Its protein is CASGGREAYEQYF.

Remarks on this clonotype: An end of the junction does not agree with germline; a read error may underlie this. The chain is built from TRBV7-9 and TRBJ1-2; maybe TRBD1 (5 bases). This CDR3 region has 8 residues. CDR1 is SEHNR, CDR2 FQNEAQ, per germline (reference sequence). The CDR3 DNA sequence: TGTGCCAGCAGCGGGACCATATTC. Translating it yields CASSGTIF.

V usage is TRBV29-1 and J usage is TRBJ2-3, with TRBD2 matching 10 bases. Germline V CDR1 and CDR2: SQVTM, ANQGSEA. The CDR3 consists of 16 residues. V was clipped by 0 bases and J by 9 bases; unmatched bases: 12. The CDR3 protein is CSVEDRASGSWGTQYF. The CDR3 coding sequence is TGCAGCGTTGAAGATAGGGCTAGCGGGAGCTGGGGGACGCAGTATTTT.

V and J are TRBV12-3 or TRBV12-4 and TRBJ2-2, with D unclear. The CDR3 covers 11 residues. With 7 bases removed from V and 5 bases from J, the gap between germline ends came to 5 bases. For the CDR3, the DNA is TGTGCCAGCACTCTAACCGGGGAGCTGTTTTTT. Translation gives CASTLTGELFF.

The rearrangement joins TRBV18 to TRBJ2-5, with 9 bases matching TRBD1. The CDR3 has 17 residues. V shed 1 base, J shed 4 bases, and the junction held 10 bases outside the gene matches. Germline V lookup: CDR1 KGHSH, CDR2 LQKENI. The CDR3 coding sequence is TGTGCCAGCTCACCACTCCGAGGGACAGGGAGGGGAGAGACCCAGTACTTC. Its protein product is CASSPLRGTGRGETQYF.

To note about this clonotype: This sequence may be a read error, since a much larger clone differs from it by one base. CDR3 in DNA: TGTGCCAGCAGTGAAACCATTTGGGGGAACACTGAAGCTTTCTTT. It encodes CASSETIWGNTEAFF. The chain joins TRBV2 to TRBJ1-1, with D uncertain. The V gene lost 2 bases and the J gene lost 1 base, with 11 bases spanning the gap. The CDR3 runs to 15 residues. Germline V gene data show CDR1 as SNHLY and CDR2 as FYNNEI.

The J gene is TRBJ1-1, the V gene TRBV10-3; 7 bases match TRBD1. The CDR3 spans 15 residues. The germline V gene encodes CDR1 ENHRY and CDR2 SYGVKD. Trimming at V came to 2 bases and at J to 3 bases, leaving 6 bases not matched to a gene. Here the CDR3 reads CAISEPTGTDTEAFF. The CDR3 coding sequence is TGTGCCATCAGTGAGCCGACAGGGACGGACACTGAAGCTTTCTTT.

The CDR3 reads CASSEFSGQANTEAFF. The CDR3 DNA reads as TGTGCCAGCAGTGAATTTTCGGGACAGGCGAACACTGAAGCTTTCTTT. The J gene is TRBJ1-1, the V gene TRBV2, with TRBD1 matching over 8 bases. The CDR3 spans 16 residues. Per germline, CDR1 SNHLY and CDR2 FYNNEI. The J segment lost 1 base and the V segment lost 2 bases, leaving 6 bases of the junction unmatched.